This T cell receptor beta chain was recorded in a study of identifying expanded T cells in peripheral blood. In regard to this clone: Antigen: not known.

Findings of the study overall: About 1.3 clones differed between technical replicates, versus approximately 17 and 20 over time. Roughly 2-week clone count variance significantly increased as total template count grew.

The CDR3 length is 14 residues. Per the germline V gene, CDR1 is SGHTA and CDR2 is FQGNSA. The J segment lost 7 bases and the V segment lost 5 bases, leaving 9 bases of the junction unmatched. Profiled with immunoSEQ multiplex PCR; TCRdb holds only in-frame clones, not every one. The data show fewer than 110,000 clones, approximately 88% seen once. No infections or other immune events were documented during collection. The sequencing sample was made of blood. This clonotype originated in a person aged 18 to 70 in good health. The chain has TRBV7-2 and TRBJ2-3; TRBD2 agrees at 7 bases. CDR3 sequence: CASSPRTSSNTQYF. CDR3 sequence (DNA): TGTGCCAGCAGCCCCCGGACTAGTTCAAATACGCAGTATTTT.